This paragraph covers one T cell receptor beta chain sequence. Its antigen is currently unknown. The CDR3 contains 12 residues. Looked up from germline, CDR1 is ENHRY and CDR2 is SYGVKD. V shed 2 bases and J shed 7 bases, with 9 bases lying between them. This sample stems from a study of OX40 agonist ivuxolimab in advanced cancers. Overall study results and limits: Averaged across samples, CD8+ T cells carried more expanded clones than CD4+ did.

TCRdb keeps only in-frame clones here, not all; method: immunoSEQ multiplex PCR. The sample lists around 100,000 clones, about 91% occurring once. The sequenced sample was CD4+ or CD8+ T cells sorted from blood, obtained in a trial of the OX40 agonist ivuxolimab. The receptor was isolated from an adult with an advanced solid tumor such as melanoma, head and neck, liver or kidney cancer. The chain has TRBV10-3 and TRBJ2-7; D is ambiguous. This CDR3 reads CAISERLPEQYF. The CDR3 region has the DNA TGTGCCATCAGTGAGAGGCTACCTGAGCAGTACTTC.